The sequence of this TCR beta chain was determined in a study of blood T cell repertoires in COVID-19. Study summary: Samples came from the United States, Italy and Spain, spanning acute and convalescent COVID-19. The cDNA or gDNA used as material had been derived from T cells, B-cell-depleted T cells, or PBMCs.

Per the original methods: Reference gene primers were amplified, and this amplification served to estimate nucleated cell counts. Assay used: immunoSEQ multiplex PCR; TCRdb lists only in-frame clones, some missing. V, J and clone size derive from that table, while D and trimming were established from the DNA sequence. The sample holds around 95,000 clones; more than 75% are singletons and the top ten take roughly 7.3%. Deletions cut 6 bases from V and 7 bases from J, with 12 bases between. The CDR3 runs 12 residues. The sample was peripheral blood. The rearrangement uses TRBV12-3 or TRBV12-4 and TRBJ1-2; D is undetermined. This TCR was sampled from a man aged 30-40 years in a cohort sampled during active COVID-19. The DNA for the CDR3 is TGTGCCAGCAGCGAGGTCGGCTCTGGCTACACCTTC. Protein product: CASSEVGSGYTF.